This T cell receptor beta chain was sequenced during a study of identical twins listed by TCRdb under 2016. In terms of the full investigation: To test whether fetal clonotypes persist, the study used deep sequencing on TCR alpha and beta repertoires from monozygotic twins, unrelated adults of various ages, and cord blood. To rule out contamination, the twin experiments were replicated at different times with different library preparation protocols. What the authors observed across the whole study: Compared with coincidental sharing between unrelated individuals, out-of-frame TCR alpha sequences shared between twins had an excess of sequences with low generation probability. Because the same donors could not be followed over many years, the conclusions depended on cross-sectional statistical analysis. Abundant cord blood beta clonotypes carried fewer insertions; young adult naive repertoires showed a weaker similar trend, while memory repertoires showed none. The excess sharing between twins in beta out-of-frame sequences was weaker because fewer shared sequences reduced the signal-to-noise ratio. Recombination models systematically underestimated out-of-frame TCR alpha sharing in monozygotic twins but agreed with sharing between unrelated individuals. Invariant T cells such as MAIT and iNKT could partly confound zero-insertion analyses, although diverse VJ usage argued against such confounding for most clonotypes.

Taken from cysteine to phenylalanine, the CDR3 has 11 residues. CDR3 DNA only is kept here, 33 bases in frame from base 1. V is reduced by 8 bases and J by 11 bases, leaving a spacing of 15 bases between them. The CDR1 and CDR2 encoded by the germline V gene (reference sequence) are SEHNR and FQNEAQ. The protocol used for the library was 5' RACE. For sequencing, an Illumina HiSeq 2000 was employed. Template switching introduced a universal primer binding site; the final cDNA contained a unique molecular identifier, enabling accurate counting of TCR cDNA molecules. Specific primers in the conserved constant-segment region were used to synthesize first-strand cDNA for TCR alpha and beta chains. To control for contamination, each cDNA library was double barcoded with a SMART-Mk sample barcode plus Illumina barcodes. Two successive PCR steps introduced TruSeq adapter sequences along with Illumina sample barcodes. The TCR alpha and beta cDNA libraries were sequenced on the Illumina HiSeq platform using custom primers. Per the authors' processing: MiGEC was used to process raw reads and extract unique molecular identifiers, and MiXCR was used to find CDR3 positions. Recombination models were inferred per individual with the repgenHMM and IGoR tools using an EM algorithm. Shared clonotype analysis was performed with the tcR package in R, normalizing sharing by the product of cloneset sizes. To study raw recombination free of thymic and clonal selection effects, out-of-frame nonproductive sequences were analyzed. TCRdb handled the public reads itself, with Q25 trimming in fastp and clone calling in MiXCR, and kept productive beta chains. All rows with the same CDR3 protein become a single entry with the most common DNA and genes. Clone size and V and J calls follow TCRdb, not the original study. This sample is represented by some 760,000 distinct CDR3 sequences; around a sixth of them were singletons. Jointly, the top ten make up roughly 13% of the sample.

Every donor was a healthy Caucasian. Three pairs of female monozygotic twins, all aged about 18 to 30 years, made up the twin cohort. Peripheral blood mononuclear cells were the source from which RNA for the TCR libraries was isolated. This clonotype occurred a few times. The target of this receptor is not known. It has no much larger one-base neighbor in the sample; base qualities were not kept. These same records also appear under a second study, on T cells expressing NK-cell markers. Per the second study: About eight donors provided sorted CD3+CD56+NKG2C+, CD3+CD56+NKG2C- and CD3+CD56-NKG2C+ T-cell subsets, whose TCR beta-chain repertoires were profiled. Among the eight sequenced donors, only one was HCMV-seronegative, while the other seven were HCMV-seropositive. To restrict sorting to alphabetaTCR-expressing T cells, an anti-gammadeltaTCR antibody was added in several experiments. In six donors, the dominant CD3+CD56+NKG2C+ clonotypes were among the top 10 CD8+ clonotypes and accounted for about 1.0-7.0% of CD8+ T cells. Those dominant clonotypes were again the most abundant among CD3+CD56-NKG2C+ cells in a handful of donors, at about 25-60.1%. It remained unclear whether the expanded NKG2C-expressing T cell clones were specific for HCMV antigens. The study sequenced eight donors, all healthy volunteers chosen at random: three men and five women. To determine HCMV serostatus, a commercial ELISA kit was used to detect HCMV-specific IgG in serum. For more than five donors, bulk peripheral blood T-cell repertoires were additionally sequenced from unsorted PBMC. MIGEC handled demultiplexing of the reads and grouping by UMI, while MiTCR was used to assemble and quantify clonotypes. To exclude erroneous sequences, only TCR cDNA sequences supported by at least two reads were retained. The tcR package was used for downstream repertoire analysis, and clonotypes were matched across fractions by CDR3 nucleotide sequence plus V segment. VDJmatch was used to annotate antigen specificity against VDJdb, with one amino acid substitution allowed in CDR3.

The sequenced sample consisted of PBMCs. The sequence joins TRBV7-9 to TRBJ1-1; the D gene is not confidently resolved. The clonotype was recovered from a woman under 30 in good health. The sequence in DNA is TGTGCCAGCGGCCTCGGGCTCAGGGCTTTCTTT. Translation gives CASGLGLRAFF.